This T cell receptor beta chain was sequenced during a study of shared clonotypes between healthy human individuals. TCRdb's copy holds only in-frame clones and misses some; the assay was immunoSEQ multiplex PCR. The sample consists of 1,500,000 or so clones, roughly 96% of them appearing once. With 11 bases clipped from V and 4 bases from J, the junction kept 9 bases outside the gene matches. This CDR3 contains 13 residues. Germline values: CDR1 MNHEY, CDR2 SVGAGI. This TCR derives from a man under 40 in good health. This sequence joins TRBV6-5 and TRBJ1-1, with 8 bases identical to TRBD1. Sample: naive CD4+ T cells sorted from blood. As to subset: CD45RA+ positively selected. CDR3 sequence reads: CAVWTGTITEAFF. Written as DNA, the CDR3 is TGTGCCGTCTGGACAGGGACTATCACTGAAGCTTTCTTT.